One TCR beta chain is described in this entry. The source of the sample is a study of blood T cell repertoires in COVID-19. Study-wide background: COVID-19 samples from acute and convalescent phases originated in the United States, Italy and Spain. T cells, B-cell-depleted T cells, or PBMCs supplied cDNA or gDNA.

Trimming stripped 4 bases from V and 1 base from J, with 14 bases between. CDR3 length: 16 amino acids. Germline values: CDR1 SEHNR, CDR2 FQNEAQ (reference sequence). Repertoires were generated with immunoSEQ multiplex PCR, while TCRdb's copy carries only in-frame clones and drops some. The profile covers around 140,000 clones, with roughly 89% appearing a single time and around 4.2% taken by the ten largest. Input material: peripheral blood. The rearrangement joins TRBV7-9 to TRBJ1-3; perhaps TRBD1 as D (5 bases). This receptor was obtained from a man in his sixties with COVID-19, enrolled during active disease. CDR3: CASSSFSGISGNTIYF. The DNA for the CDR3 is TGTGCCAGCAGCTCTTTTTCAGGGATATCTGGAAACACCATATATTTT.